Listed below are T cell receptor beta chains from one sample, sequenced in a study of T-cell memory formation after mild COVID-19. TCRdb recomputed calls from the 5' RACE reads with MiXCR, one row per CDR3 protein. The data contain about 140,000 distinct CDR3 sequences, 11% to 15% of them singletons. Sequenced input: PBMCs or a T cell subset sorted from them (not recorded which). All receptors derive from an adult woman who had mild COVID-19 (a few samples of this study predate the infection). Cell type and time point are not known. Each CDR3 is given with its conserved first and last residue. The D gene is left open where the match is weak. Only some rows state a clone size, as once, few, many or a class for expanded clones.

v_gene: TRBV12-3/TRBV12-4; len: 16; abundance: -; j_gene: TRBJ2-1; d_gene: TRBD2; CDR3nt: TGTGCCAGCAGTGCCGGACTAGCCACCTACTACAATGAGCAGTTCTTC; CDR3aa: CASSAGLATYYNEQFF
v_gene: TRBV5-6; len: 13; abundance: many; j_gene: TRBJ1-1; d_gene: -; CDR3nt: TGTGCCAGCACCGCACAGGGAAACACTGAAGCTTTCTTT; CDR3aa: CASTAQGNTEAFF
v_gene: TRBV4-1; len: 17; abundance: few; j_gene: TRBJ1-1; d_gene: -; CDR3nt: TGCGCCAGCAGCCCCCAATCGTTAACGGAAGCAAACACTGAAGCTTTCTTT; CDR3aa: CASSPQSLTEANTEAFF
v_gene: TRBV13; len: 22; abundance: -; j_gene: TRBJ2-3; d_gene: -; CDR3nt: TGTGCCAGCAGCTTAGGACTCGGACGGGGACACGACCGCCGCGGTAGCACAGATACGCAGTATTTT; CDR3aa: CASSLGLGRGHDRRGSTDTQYF
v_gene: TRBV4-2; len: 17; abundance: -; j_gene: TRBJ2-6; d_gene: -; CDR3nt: TGTGCCAGCAGCCTCCCGGGACCGTCGTCTGGGGCCAACGTCCTGACTTTC; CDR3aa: CASSLPGPSSGANVLTF
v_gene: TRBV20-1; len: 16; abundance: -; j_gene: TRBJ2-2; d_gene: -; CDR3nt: TGCAGTGCGAAGGAGGAGGCGGGGGCTATCACCGGGGAGCTGTTTTTT; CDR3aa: CSAKEEAGAITGELFF
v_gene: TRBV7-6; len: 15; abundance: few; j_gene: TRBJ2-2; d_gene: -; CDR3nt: TGTGCCAGCAGCTTAGTTTGGGGTAATACCGGGGAGCTGTTTTTT; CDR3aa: CASSLVWGNTGELFF
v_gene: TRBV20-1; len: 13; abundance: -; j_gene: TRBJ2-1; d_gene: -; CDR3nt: TGCAGTGCTAGAGATTGGGGAGAAGCGGAGCAGTTCTTC; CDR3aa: CSARDWGEAEQFF
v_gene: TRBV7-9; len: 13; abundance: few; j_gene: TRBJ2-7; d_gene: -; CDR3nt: TGTGCCAGCAGCGGGGGGTCTTCCTACGAGCAGTACTTC; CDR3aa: CASSGGSSYEQYF
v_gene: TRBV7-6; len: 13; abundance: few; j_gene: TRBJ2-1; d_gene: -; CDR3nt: TGTGCCAGCAGCACTGCTAGAGACAATGAGCAGTTCTTC; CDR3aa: CASSTARDNEQFF
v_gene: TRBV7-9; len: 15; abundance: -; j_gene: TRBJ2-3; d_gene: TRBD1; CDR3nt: TGTGCCAGCAGCATCCACACAGGGGAAACAGATACGCAGTATTTT; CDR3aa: CASSIHTGETDTQYF
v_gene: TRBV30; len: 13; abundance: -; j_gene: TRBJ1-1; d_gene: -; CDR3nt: TGTGCCTGGAGTGTTCTAAGGGCCAGTGAAGCTTTCTTT; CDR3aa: CAWSVLRASEAFF
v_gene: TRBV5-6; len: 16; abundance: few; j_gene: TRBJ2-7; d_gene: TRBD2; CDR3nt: TGTGCCAGCAGCTTGGTGACGGGAGGGTGGACCTACGAGCAGTACTTC; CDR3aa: CASSLVTGGWTYEQYF
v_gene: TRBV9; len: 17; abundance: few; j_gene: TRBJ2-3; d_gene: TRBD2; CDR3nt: TGTGCCAGCAGCGTAGCCTCCAGCGGGAGAGTCACAGATACGCAGTATTTT; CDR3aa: CASSVASSGRVTDTQYF
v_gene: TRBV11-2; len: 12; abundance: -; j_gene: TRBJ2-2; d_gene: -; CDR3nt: TGTGCCAGCAGCGGTACTGGCGGGGAGCTGTTTTTT; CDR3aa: CASSGTGGELFF
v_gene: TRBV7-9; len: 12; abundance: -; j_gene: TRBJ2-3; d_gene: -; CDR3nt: TGTGCCAGCGGAGACATAGCAGATACGCAGTATTTT; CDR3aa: CASGDIADTQYF
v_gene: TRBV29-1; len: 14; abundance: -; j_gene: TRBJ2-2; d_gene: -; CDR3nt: TGCAGCGTTGTATGGACAGATCGGGACGGGGAGCTGTTTTTT; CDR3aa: CSVVWTDRDGELFF
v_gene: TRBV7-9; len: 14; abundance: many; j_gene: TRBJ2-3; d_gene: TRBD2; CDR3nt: TGTGCCAGCAGCCCCACTAGCGGCGCAGATACGCAGTATTTT; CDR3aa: CASSPTSGADTQYF
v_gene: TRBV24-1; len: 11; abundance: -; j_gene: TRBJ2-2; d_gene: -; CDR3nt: TGTGCCACCAGTGATTACGGGGAGCTGTTTTTT; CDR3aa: CATSDYGELFF
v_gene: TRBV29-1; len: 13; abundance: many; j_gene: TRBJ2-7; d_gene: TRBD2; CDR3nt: TGCAGCGTTGTTAGAGGCGGGAGCTACGAGCAGTACTTC; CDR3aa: CSVVRGGSYEQYF
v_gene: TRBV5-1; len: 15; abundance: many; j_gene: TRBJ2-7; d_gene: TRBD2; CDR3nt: TGCGCCAGCAGCCCTGAAGCGGGATCCTCCTACGAGCAGTACTTC; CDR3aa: CASSPEAGSSYEQYF
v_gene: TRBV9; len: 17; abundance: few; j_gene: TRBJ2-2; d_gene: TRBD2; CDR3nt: TGTGCCAGCAGTGCTGAAAGACTAGCGGGTCTCACCGGGGAGCTGTTTTTT; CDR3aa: CASSAERLAGLTGELFF
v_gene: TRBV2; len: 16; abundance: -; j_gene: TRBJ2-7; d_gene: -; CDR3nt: TGTGCCAGCAGTGAATCCCCGGGGAATTGGGACTACGAGCAGTACTTC; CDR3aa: CASSESPGNWDYEQYF
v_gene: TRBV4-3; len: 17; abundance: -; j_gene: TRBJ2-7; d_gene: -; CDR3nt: TGCGCCAGCAGCCAAGAAACGGGTATCATCGGGTCCTACGAGCAGTACTTC; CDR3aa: CASSQETGIIGSYEQYF
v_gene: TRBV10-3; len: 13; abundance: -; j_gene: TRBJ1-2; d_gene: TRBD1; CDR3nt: TGTGCCATCAAAGGGACAGGGATCTATGGCTACACCTTC; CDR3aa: CAIKGTGIYGYTF
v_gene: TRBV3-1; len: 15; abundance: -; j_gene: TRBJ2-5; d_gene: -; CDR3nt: TGTGCCAGCAGCCAGACCTGGGGGTCGGGGGAGACCCAGTACTTC; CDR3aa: CASSQTWGSGETQYF
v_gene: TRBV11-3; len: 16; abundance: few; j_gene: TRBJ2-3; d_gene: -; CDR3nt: TGTGCCAGCAGCAACCAGGACGCCGAGCGTGGAGATACGCAGTATTTT; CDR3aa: CASSNQDAERGDTQYF
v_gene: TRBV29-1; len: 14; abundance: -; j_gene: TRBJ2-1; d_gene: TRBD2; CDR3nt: TGCAGCGTAGAGCGGGAGACCCCCTACAATGAGCAGTTCTTC; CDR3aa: CSVERETPYNEQFF
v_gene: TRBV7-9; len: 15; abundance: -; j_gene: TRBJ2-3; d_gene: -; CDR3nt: TGTGCCAGCAGCTTCTACGGGGGAAGCACAGATACGCAGTATTTT; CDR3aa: CASSFYGGSTDTQYF